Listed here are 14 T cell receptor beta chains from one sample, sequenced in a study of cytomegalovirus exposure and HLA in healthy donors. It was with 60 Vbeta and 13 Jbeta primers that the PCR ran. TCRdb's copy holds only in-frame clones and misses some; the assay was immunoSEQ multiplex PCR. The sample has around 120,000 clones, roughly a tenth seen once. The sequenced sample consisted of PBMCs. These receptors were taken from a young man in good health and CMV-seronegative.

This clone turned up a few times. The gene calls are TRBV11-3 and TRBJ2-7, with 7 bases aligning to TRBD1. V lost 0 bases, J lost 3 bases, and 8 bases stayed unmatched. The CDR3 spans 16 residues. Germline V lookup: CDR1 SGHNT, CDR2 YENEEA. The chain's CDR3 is CASSLEVLGDSYEQYF. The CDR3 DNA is TGTGCCAGCAGCTTAGAAGTATTAGGGGACAGCTACGAGCAGTACTTC.

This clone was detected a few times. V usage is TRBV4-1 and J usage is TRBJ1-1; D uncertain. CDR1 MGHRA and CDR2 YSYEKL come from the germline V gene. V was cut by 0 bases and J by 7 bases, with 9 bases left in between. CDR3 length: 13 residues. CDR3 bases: TGCGCCAGCAGCCAAGATCCCGACATTGAAGCTTTCTTT. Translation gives CASSQDPDIEAFF.

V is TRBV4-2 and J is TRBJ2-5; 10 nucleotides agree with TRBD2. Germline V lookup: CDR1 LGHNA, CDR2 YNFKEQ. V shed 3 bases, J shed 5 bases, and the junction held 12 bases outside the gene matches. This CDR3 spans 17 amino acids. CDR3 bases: TGTGCCAGCAGCCAGAGATTGCCTAGCGGGAGATGGGAGACCCAGTACTTC. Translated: CASSQRLPSGRWETQYF.

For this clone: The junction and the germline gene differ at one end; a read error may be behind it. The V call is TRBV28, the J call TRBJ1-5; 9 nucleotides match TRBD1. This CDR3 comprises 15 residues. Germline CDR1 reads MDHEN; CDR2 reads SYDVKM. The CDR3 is CASSLRGTGRQPQNF. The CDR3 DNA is TGTGCCAGCAGTTTAAGGGGGACAGGGCGTCAGCCCCAGAATTTT.

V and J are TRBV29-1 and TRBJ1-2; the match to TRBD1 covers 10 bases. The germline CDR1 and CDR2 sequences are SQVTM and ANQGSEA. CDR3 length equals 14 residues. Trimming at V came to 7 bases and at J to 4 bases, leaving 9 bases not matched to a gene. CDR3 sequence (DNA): TGCAGCGCTTATTCGGGACAGGGGACCTATGGCTACACCTTC. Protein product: CSAYSGQGTYGYTF.

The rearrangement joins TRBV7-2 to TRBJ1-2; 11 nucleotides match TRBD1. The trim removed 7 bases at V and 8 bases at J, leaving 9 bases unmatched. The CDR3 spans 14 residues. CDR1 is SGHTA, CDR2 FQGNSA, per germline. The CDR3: CASMIGQGAWGYTF. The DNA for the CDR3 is TGTGCCAGCATGATCGGACAGGGGGCTTGGGGCTACACCTTC.

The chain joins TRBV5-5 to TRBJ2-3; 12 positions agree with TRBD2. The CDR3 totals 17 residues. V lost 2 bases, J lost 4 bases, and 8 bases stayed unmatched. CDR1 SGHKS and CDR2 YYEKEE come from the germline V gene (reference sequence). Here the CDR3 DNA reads TGTGCCAGCAGCTTACAACCGGGACTAGCGGGTGCAGATACGCAGTATTTT. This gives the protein CASSLQPGLAGADTQYF.

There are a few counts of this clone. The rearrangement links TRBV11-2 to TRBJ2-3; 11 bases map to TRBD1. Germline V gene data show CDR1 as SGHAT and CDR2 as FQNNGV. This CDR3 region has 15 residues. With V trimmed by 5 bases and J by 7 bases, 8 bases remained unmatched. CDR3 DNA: TGTGCCAGCAGCCAACGATGGGACAGGGGGAATACGCAGTATTTT. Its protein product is CASSQRWDRGNTQYF. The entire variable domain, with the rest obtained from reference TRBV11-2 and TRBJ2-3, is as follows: EAGVAQSPRYKIIEKRQSVAFWCNPISGHATLYWYQQILGQGPKLLIQFQNNGVVDDSQLPKDRFSAERLKGVDSTLKIQPAKLEDSAVYLCASSQRWDRGNTQYFGPGTRLTVL.

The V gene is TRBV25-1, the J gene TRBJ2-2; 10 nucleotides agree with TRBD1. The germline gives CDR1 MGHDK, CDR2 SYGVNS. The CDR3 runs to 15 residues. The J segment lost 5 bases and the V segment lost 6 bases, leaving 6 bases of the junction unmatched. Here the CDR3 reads CASRTLDRGTGELFF. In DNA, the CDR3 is TGTGCCAGCAGGACGTTGGACAGGGGGACCGGGGAGCTGTTTTTT.

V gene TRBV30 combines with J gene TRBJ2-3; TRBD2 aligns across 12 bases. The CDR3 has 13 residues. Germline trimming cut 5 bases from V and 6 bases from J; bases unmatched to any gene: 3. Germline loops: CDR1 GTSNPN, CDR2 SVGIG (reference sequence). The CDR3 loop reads CAWGLAGSDTQYF. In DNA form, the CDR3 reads TGTGCCTGGGGACTAGCGGGGTCCGATACGCAGTATTTT.

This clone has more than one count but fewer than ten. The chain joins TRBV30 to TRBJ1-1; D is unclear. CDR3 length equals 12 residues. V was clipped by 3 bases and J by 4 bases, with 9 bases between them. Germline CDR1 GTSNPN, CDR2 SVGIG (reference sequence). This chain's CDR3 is CAWRRTPTEAFF. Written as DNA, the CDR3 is TGTGCCTGGAGGAGGACTCCCACTGAAGCTTTCTTT.

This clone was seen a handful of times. In DNA form, the CDR3 reads TGTGCCAGCACCAACCTGCCGGGAAGGGAGCGGGGCACCGGGGAGCTGTTTTTT. Its protein is CASTNLPGRERGTGELFF. The chain uses TRBV13 and TRBJ2-2; 7 bases fit TRBD2. The J segment lost 4 bases and the V segment lost 7 bases, leaving 18 bases of the junction unmatched. The CDR3 consists of 18 residues. CDR1 is PRHDT and CDR2 is FYEKMQ in the germline V gene (reference sequence).

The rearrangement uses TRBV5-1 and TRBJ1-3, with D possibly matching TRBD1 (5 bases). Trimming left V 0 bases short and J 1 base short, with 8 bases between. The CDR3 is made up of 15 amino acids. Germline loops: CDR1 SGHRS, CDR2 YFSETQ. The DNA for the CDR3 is TGCGCCAGCAGCTTGGGGGGGGGTTCTGGAAACACCATATATTTT. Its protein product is CASSLGGGSGNTIYF.

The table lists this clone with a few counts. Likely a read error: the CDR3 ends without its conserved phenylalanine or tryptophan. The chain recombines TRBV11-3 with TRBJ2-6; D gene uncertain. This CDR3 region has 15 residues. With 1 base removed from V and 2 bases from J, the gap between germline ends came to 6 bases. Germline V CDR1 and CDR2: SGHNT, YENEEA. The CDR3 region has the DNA TGTGCCAGCAGCTTAGGGTTTGCTGGGGCCAACGTCCTGACTGTC. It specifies CASSLGFAGANVLTV.